The T cell receptor beta chain described here comes from a study of CD8+CD57+ T cells in acquired aplastic anemia. The CDR3 has 14 amino acids. The germline V and J ends were trimmed by 0 bases and 6 bases, with 12 bases remaining between them. Germline loops: CDR1 SGHRS, CDR2 YFSETQ. In its sample, this clonotype was seen many times. Its matching antigen is unknown. Patients chosen for sequencing had CD8+CD57+ cells that had expanded, as shown by flow cytometry. Patients were treatment-naive when blood was sampled. General observations from the study: Researchers report that twenty-nine CD8+ CDR3 sequences appeared in both patients and controls.

Both TCR beta VDJ combination and CDR3 sequence profiling were carried out. Genomic DNA was the template for this profiling. TCRdb re-derived calls from the reads in MiXCR, one entry per CDR3 protein. The sample holds approximately 150,000 distinct CDR3 sequences, 40% to 55% seen once. The clonotype was recovered from a human donor with aplastic anemia. V is TRBV5-1 and J is TRBJ1-1; D call uncertain. Sequences were obtained from sorted CD4+, CD8+, or CD8+CD57+ T cells (not recorded which) from PBMCs. DNA for the CDR3: TGCGCCAGCAGCTTGGACGGCGGTGGGTCTGAAGCTTTCTTT. It encodes CASSLDGGGSEAFF. Combining the CDR3 with reference TRBV5-1 and TRBJ1-1 gives the whole variable domain KAGVTQTPRYLIKTRGQQVTLSCSPISGHRSVSWYQQTPGQGLQFLFEYFSETQRNKGNFPGRFSGRQFSNSRSEMNVSTLELGDSALYLCASSLDGGGSEAFFGQGTRLTVV.